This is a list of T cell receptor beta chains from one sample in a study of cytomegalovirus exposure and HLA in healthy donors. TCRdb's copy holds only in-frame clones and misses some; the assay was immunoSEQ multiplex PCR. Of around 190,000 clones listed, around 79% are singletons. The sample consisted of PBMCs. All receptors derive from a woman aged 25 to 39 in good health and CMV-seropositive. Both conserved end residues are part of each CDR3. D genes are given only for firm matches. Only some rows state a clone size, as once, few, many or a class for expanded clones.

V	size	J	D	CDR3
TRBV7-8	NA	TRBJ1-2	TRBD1	CASSHWTGGLLKDYGYTF
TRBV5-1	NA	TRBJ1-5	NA	CASTSVRAGWGVAQHF
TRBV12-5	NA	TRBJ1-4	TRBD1	CASGLVQGQGNEKLFF
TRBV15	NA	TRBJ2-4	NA	CATQVAEGPFEAKNIQYF
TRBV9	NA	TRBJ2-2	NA	CASSPRSDTGELFF
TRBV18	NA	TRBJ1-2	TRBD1	CASSFLQGQGGYTF
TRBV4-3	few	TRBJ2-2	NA	CASSQSLSFTGELFF
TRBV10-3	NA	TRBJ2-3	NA	CAISDRSRSDTDTQYF
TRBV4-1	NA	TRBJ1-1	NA	CASRSRDTAVVRNTEAFF
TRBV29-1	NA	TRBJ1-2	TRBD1	CSVGPGQAQGYGYTF
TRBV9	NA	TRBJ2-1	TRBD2	CASSGGRPLAGVSNEQFF
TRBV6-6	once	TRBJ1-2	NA	CASSHPGRAANYGYTF
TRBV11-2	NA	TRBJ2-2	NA	CASRLGGQLRGSGELFF